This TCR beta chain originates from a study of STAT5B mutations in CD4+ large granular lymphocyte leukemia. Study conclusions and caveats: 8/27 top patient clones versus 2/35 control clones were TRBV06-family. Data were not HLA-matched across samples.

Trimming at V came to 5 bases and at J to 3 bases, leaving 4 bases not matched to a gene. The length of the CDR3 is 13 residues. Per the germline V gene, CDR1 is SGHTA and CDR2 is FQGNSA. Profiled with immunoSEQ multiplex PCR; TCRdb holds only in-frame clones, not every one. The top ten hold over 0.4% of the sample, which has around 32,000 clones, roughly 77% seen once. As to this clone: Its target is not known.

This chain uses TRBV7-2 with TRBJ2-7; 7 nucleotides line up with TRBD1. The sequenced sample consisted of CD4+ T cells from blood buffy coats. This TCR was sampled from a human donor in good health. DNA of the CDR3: TGTGCCAGCAGCCTTGACAGGGTCTACGAGCAGTACTTC. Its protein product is CASSLDRVYEQYF.